Below are 23 T cell receptor beta chains sequenced from a single sample in a study of identical twins. Each CDR3 protein gets one entry after TCRdb re-called the 5' RACE reads with MiXCR. The table has around 240,000 distinct CDR3 sequences, roughly a tenth seen once; the top ten hold about a tenth. Sequenced material: memory T cells sorted from blood. These receptors were obtained from a man aged 45-65 years in good health.

The V call is TRBV7-8, the J call TRBJ2-5, with 9 nucleotides matching TRBD2. Germline V gene lookup returns CDR1 SGHVS and CDR2 FQNEAQ. V lost 2 bases, J lost 3 bases, and 4 bases stayed unmatched. There are 15 residues in the CDR3. CDR3 sequence reads: CASSLSAGGEETQYF. The CDR3 nucleotides are TGTGCCAGCAGCTTATCAGCGGGGGGAGAAGAGACCCAGTACTTC.

The V call is TRBV6-1, the J call TRBJ1-2, with D unresolved. Germline V gene data show CDR1 as MNHNS and CDR2 as SASEGT. V lost 0 bases and J 7 bases, leaving 12 bases between the germline ends. The CDR3 has 14 amino acids. The CDR3 sequence: CASSEASWGRGYTF. The CDR3 bases are TGTGCCAGCAGTGAAGCCTCATGGGGTCGTGGCTACACCTTC.

This chain connects TRBV24-1 to TRBJ2-2; possible D gene TRBD1, 6 bases. The CDR3 runs 15 residues. Trimming removed 5 bases from V and 3 bases from J, with 12 bases in between. Germline CDR1 reads KGHDR; CDR2 reads SFDVKD. In nucleotides, the CDR3 is TGTGCCACCAGTGCGACGGCAGGGGACACCGGGGAGCTGTTTTTT. Protein product: CATSATAGDTGELFF.

In its sample, this clonotype was seen a few times. This sequence joins TRBV23-1 and TRBJ2-1, with 15 bases that match TRBD2. TRBV23-1 is given ORF status, its function remaining uncertain. J was trimmed by 1 base and V by 6 bases; bases with no gene match: 16. The CDR3 has 21 amino acids. CDR3 nucleotides: TGCGCCAGCAGCCGGGGATTTGGAGGGACTAGCGGGGGGCCGTCCTACAATGAGCAGTTCTTC. Its translation: CASSRGFGGTSGGPSYNEQFF.

The table lists this clonotype with a few counts. CDR3 sequence (DNA): TGTGCCAGCAGCACGACAGGGAGGGGTGAGCAGTTCTTC. Amino acids: CASSTTGRGEQFF. This chain connects TRBV5-6 to TRBJ2-1, with D tentatively TRBD1 or TRBD2 (7 bases each). The germline gives CDR1 SGHDT, CDR2 YYEEEE. The CDR3 spans 13 residues. The ends were cut back, 4 bases at V and 9 bases at J, with 14 bases in the middle.

This chain joins TRBV20-1 and TRBJ1-5; D possibly corresponds to TRBD1 (5 bases). The V and J ends lost 3 bases and 3 bases respectively, with 12 bases between them. Per germline, CDR1 DFQATT and CDR2 SNEGSKA (reference sequence). The CDR3 consists of 14 residues. CDR3 sequence (DNA): TGCAGTGCTAGTGAGGGACGGCACAATCAGCCCCAGCATTTT. Its protein is CSASEGRHNQPQHF.

V usage is TRBV4-1 and J usage is TRBJ2-4; TRBD2 matches at 8 bases. Per germline, CDR1 MGHRA and CDR2 YSYEKL. With V trimmed by 1 base and J by 4 bases, 6 bases remained unmatched. There are 16 residues in the CDR3. The CDR3 DNA reads as TGCGCCAGCAGCCAAGCCACGGGAGGGGGTAAAAACATTCAGTACTTC. Its protein is CASSQATGGGKNIQYF.

The chain employs TRBV7-2 and TRBJ1-5; the D is unclear. Deletions cut 1 base from V and 1 base from J, with 5 bases between. The CDR3 is 14 amino acids. CDR1 and CDR2 from the germline V gene are SGHTA and FQGNSA. CDR3 amino acids: CASSLVGSNQPQHF. The CDR3 DNA follows: TGTGCCAGCAGCTTAGTGGGCAGCAATCAGCCCCAGCATTTT. The variable domain in full, completed from reference TRBV7-2 and TRBJ1-5, reads GAGVSQSPSNKVTEKGKDVELRCDPISGHTALYWYRQSLGQGLEFLIYFQGNSAPDKSGLPSDRFSAERTGGSVSTLTIQRTQQEDSAVYLCASSLVGSNQPQHFGDGTRLSIL.

This clonotype was found a few times. V and J are TRBV6-1 and TRBJ1-2; 7 bases match TRBD1. The V gene end was trimmed by 6 bases and the J gene end by 8 bases; junction bases not matched to a gene: 12. Germline CDR1 reads MNHNS; CDR2 reads SASEGT. The CDR3 runs 14 residues. In DNA form, the CDR3 reads TGTGCCAGCAGGCTAAGGGGGCGCGGTGCGGGCTACACCTTC. Encoded protein: CASRLRGRGAGYTF.

The rearrangement joins TRBV4-1 to TRBJ2-7; possible D gene TRBD2, 7 bases. The CDR3 extends over 16 amino acids. Trimming removed 6 bases at V and 0 bases at J, with 18 bases between. Germline lookup yields CDR1 MGHRA and CDR2 YSYEKL. CDR3 protein: CASSFLRGGHSYEQYF. For the CDR3, the DNA is TGCGCCAGCAGTTTTCTCCGCGGGGGACACTCCTACGAGCAGTACTTC.

This clonotype was found many times. The genes are TRBV15 and TRBJ2-1; perhaps TRBD2 as D (6 bases). In germline, CDR1 is LNHNV, CDR2 YYDKDF (reference sequence). Deletions cut 2 bases from V and 6 bases from J, with 20 bases between. CDR3 size: 17 residues. CDR3 nucleotide sequence: TGTGCCACCAGCAGACGGGACCTAGTTTGGGGAGGCAATGAGCAGTTCTTC. Translation gives CATSRRDLVWGGNEQFF.

With respect to this clonotype: This may arise from a read error, as a much more abundant clone is one base away. This chain joins TRBV20-1 and TRBJ2-4, with 7 bases lining up with TRBD2. The assigned J gene may be wrong: the sequence end matches TRBJ2-1 better. The germline gives CDR1 DFQATT, CDR2 SNEGSKA (reference sequence). The CDR3 has 17 amino acids. The CDR3 loop reads CSAKQAGTRLAKNIQFF. The CDR3 DNA is TGCAGTGCTAAACAAGCGGGGACGCGTCTAGCCAAAAACATTCAGTTCTTC.

This clonotype was observed a handful of times. V gene TRBV28 combines with J gene TRBJ2-7, with 9 positions matching TRBD1. The ends lost 5 bases at V and 3 bases at J; junction bases unmatched: 8. There are 15 residues in the CDR3. Germline V lookup: CDR1 MDHEN, CDR2 SYDVKM. CDR3 protein: CASSTPQGAGYEQYF. The DNA of the CDR3 is TGTGCCAGCAGTACCCCACAGGGGGCAGGCTACGAGCAGTACTTC.

This clonotype was picked up a small number of times. This chain links TRBV10-3 with TRBJ1-1; perhaps TRBD1 as D (6 bases). CDR1 is ENHRY, CDR2 SYGVKD, per germline. The length of the CDR3 is 13 residues. The ends were cut back, 4 bases at V and 3 bases at J, with 9 bases in the middle. CDR3 nucleotide sequence: TGTGCCATCAGTGGGAACAGGGACACTGAAGCTTTCTTT. Translated: CAISGNRDTEAFF.

The rearrangement joins TRBV28 to TRBJ2-7, with D hard to call. The CDR3 contains 13 residues. The germline V and J ends were trimmed by 3 bases and 4 bases, with 10 bases remaining between them. The germline CDR1 and CDR2 sequences are MDHEN and SYDVKM. CDR3 nucleotide sequence: TGTGCCAGCAGTTTGACCTATTTGTACGAGCAGTACTTC. Protein sequence: CASSLTYLYEQYF.

This clonotype was seen at least ten times. The J gene is TRBJ2-1, the V gene TRBV5-1, with D tentatively TRBD2 (5 bases). The CDR3 has 16 residues. Trimming cost V 7 bases and J 0 bases, with 17 bases left between them. Germline V lookup: CDR1 SGHRS, CDR2 YFSETQ. CDR3 coding DNA: TGCGCCAGCGCCCCTAGTGCGACTACCTCCTACAATGAGCAGTTCTTC. Protein sequence: CASAPSATTSYNEQFF. The whole variable domain, remainder taken from reference TRBV5-1 and TRBJ2-1, is KAGVTQTPRYLIKTRGQQVTLSCSPISGHRSVSWYQQTPGQGLQFLFEYFSETQRNKGNFPGRFSGRQFSNSRSEMNVSTLELGDSALYLCASAPSATTSYNEQFFGPGTRLTVL.

The chain uses TRBV10-3 and TRBJ2-2, with unresolved D. This CDR3 contains 13 residues. Germline CDR1 and CDR2: ENHRY and SYGVKD. V was pared by 6 bases and J by 4 bases, with 9 bases between. CDR3 in amino acids: CAIRSRSTGELFF. In DNA form, the CDR3 reads TGTGCCATCAGATCCAGAAGCACCGGGGAGCTGTTTTTT.

This clonotype was counted between two and nine times. V is TRBV10-3 and J is TRBJ2-5, with D possibly matching TRBD1 (5 bases). Per the germline V gene, CDR1 is ENHRY and CDR2 is SYGVKD. The V gene lost 8 bases and the J gene lost 2 bases, with 12 bases spanning the gap. This CDR3 is built from 13 residues. CDR3 sequence: CAIGAGLQETQYF. As DNA, the CDR3 is TGTGCCATCGGGGCTGGGCTGCAAGAGACCCAGTACTTC.

The chain links TRBV25-1 to TRBJ1-2, with 8 nucleotides matching TRBD1. The CDR3 is made up of 13 amino acids. Germline-derived CDR1 and CDR2 are MGHDK and SYGVNS. V was pared by 4 bases and J by 7 bases, with 5 bases of the junction left unmatched. The CDR3: CASSGQGFGGYTF. The CDR3 DNA is TGTGCCAGCAGTGGACAGGGGTTTGGTGGCTACACCTTC.

This clonotype was observed a handful of times. CDR3 nucleotides: TGTGCCAGCAGCGCCACCGGGACAGGGGAAAGGGCTTTCTTT. Translation gives CASSATGTGERAFF. The chain uses TRBV6-1 and TRBJ1-1; 10 bases are a match to TRBD1. There are 14 residues in the CDR3. CDR1 is MNHNS, CDR2 SASEGT, per germline. V lost 6 bases to trimming and J lost 11 bases; unmatched junction nucleotides: 12.

This clonotype occurred a few times. The chain has TRBV7-2 and TRBJ2-1; TRBD2 matches 14 bases. The CDR3 extends over 17 amino acids. CDR1 SGHTA and CDR2 FQGNSA come from the germline V gene. The V gene end was trimmed by 4 bases and the J gene end by 2 bases; junction bases not matched to a gene: 4. This chain's CDR3 is CASSSRTSGGPYNEQFF. CDR3 coding DNA: TGTGCCAGCAGCTCCAGGACTAGCGGGGGGCCCTACAATGAGCAGTTCTTC.

This clonotype was observed many times. Here the CDR3 reads CASSLQSGGNEKLFF. In nucleotides, the CDR3 is TGTGCCAGCAGCTTACAGTCAGGAGGAAATGAAAAACTGTTTTTT. The chain is built from TRBV7-2 and TRBJ1-4; D not resolved. This CDR3 comprises 15 residues. Per the germline V gene, CDR1 is SGHTA and CDR2 is FQGNSA. Trimming left V 2 bases short and J 5 bases short, with 12 bases between.

There are many counts of this clonotype. The chain links TRBV4-1 to TRBJ2-2; 7 nucleotides align to TRBD2. The V gene's germline CDR1 is MGHRA and CDR2 YSYEKL. The CDR3 spans 16 residues. The V gene end was trimmed by 1 base and the J gene end by 5 bases; junction bases not matched to a gene: 7. The CDR3 bases are TGCGCCAGCAGCCAAGTCTTGCGTAGCGGGACCGGGGAGCTGTTTTTT. Protein product: CASSQVLRSGTGELFF.